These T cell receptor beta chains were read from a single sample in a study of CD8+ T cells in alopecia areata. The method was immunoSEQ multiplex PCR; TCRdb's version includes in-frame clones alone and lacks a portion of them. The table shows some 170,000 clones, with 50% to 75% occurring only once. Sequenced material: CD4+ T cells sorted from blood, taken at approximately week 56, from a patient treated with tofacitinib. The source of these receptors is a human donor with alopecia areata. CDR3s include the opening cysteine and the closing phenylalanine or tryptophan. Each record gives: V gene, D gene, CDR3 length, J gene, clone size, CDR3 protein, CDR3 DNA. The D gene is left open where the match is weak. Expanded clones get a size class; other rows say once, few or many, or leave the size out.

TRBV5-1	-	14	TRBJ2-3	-	CASSLGGSTDTQYF	TGCGCCAGCAGCTTGGGGGGGAGCACAGATACGCAGTATTTT
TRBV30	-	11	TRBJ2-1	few	CAWRSYNEQFF	TGTGCCTGGAGATCCTACAATGAGCAGTTCTTC
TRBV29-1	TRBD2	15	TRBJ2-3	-	CSVGVAGGLLDTQYF	TGCAGCGTTGGAGTAGCGGGGGGCCTCCTGGATACGCAGTATTTT
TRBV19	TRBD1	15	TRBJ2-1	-	CASSIQTGGYNEQFF	TGTGCCAGTAGTATCCAGACAGGGGGCTACAATGAGCAGTTCTTC
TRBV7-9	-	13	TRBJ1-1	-	CASSSEGITEAFF	TGTGCCAGCAGCTCGGAGGGGATCACTGAAGCTTTCTTT
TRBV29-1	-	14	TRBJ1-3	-	CSVEARSSGNTIYF	TGCAGCGTTGAAGCCCGGAGCTCTGGAAACACCATATATTTT
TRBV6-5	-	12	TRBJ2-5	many	CATGTGGETQYF	TGTGCCACCGGAACGGGCGGTGAGACCCAGTACTTC
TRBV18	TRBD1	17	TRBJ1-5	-	CASSPDRVGLSNQPQHF	TGTGCCAGCTCACCAGACAGGGTCGGTCTTAGCAATCAGCCCCAGCATTTT
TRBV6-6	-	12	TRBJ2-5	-	CASTSYQETQYF	TGTGCCAGCACCTCGTACCAAGAGACCCAGTACTTC
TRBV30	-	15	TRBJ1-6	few	CAWSLLGTRNSPLHF	TGTGCCTGGAGTCTTTTAGGGACAAGGAATTCACCCCTCCACTTT
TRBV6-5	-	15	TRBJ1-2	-	CASSYSSQGTIGYTF	TGTGCCAGCAGTTACTCGAGCCAAGGGACGATAGGCTACACCTTC
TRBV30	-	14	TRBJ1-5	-	CAWMGRGLNQPQHF	TGTGCCTGGATGGGCAGGGGCCTAAATCAGCCCCAGCATTTT
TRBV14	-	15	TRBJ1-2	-	CASSPTRLANYGYTF	TGTGCCAGCAGCCCGACTCGATTGGCTAACTATGGCTACACCTTC
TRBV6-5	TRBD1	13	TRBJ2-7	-	CASTPGQSYEQYF	TGTGCCAGCACCCCGGGACAGTCCTACGAGCAGTACTTC
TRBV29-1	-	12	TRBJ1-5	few	CSVSGGDQPQHF	TGCAGCGTTTCTGGGGGAGACCAGCCCCAGCATTTT
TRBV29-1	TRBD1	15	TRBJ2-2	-	CSGGGQGAHTGELFF	TGCAGCGGTGGGGGACAGGGGGCGCACACCGGGGAGCTGTTTTTT
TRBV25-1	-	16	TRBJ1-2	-	CASSESRASPLGGYTF	TGTGCCAGCAGTGAAAGCCGGGCCAGCCCTCTCGGGGGCTACACCTTC
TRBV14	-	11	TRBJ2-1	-	CASSQSRRAFF	TGTGCCAGCAGCCAGAGTCGTCGGGCGTTCTTC
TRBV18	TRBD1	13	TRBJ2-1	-	CASSRQGTDEQFF	TGTGCCAGCTCACGACAGGGTACGGATGAGCAGTTCTTC
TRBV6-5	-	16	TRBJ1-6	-	CASSYSGGRGNSPLHF	TGTGCCAGCAGTTACTCCGGGGGCAGGGGTAATTCACCCCTCCACTTT
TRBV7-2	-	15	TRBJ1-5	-	CASSRNRGQNQPQHF	TGTGCCAGCAGCCGCAATCGGGGCCAAAATCAGCCCCAGCATTTT
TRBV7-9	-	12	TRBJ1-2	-	CASSLTQRGYTF	TGTGCCAGCAGCTTAACGCAGCGGGGCTACACCTTC
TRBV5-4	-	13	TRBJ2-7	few	CASSFGNTYEQYF	TGTGCCAGCAGCTTTGGGAATACCTACGAGCAGTACTTC
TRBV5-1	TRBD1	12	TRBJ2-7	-	CATGTGDYEQYF	TGCGCCACCGGGACAGGGGACTACGAGCAGTACTTC
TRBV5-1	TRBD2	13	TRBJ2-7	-	CASGTSGNYEQYF	TGCGCCAGCGGGACTAGCGGCAACTACGAGCAGTACTTC
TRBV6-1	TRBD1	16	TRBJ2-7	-	CASSVKAGTGHYEQYF	TGTGCCAGCAGTGTTAAAGCCGGGACAGGGCACTACGAGCAGTACTTC
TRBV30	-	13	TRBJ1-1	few	CAWSVRGASEAFF	TGTGCCTGGAGTGTTCGGGGGGCTTCTGAAGCTTTCTTT
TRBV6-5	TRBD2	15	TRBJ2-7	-	CASRTSGGPTYEQYF	TGTGCCAGCAGGACTAGCGGGGGGCCTACCTACGAGCAGTACTTC
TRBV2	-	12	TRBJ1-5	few	CASRTGSQPQHF	TGTGCCAGCCGTACAGGGAGTCAGCCCCAGCATTTT
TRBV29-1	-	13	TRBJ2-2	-	CSVDNPNTGELFF	TGCAGCGTTGACAACCCGAACACCGGGGAGCTGTTTTTT
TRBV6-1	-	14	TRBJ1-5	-	CASSESTGNQPQHF	TGTGCCAGCAGTGAATCTACTGGAAATCAGCCCCAGCATTTT
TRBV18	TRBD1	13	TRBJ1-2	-	CASSPDRDYGYTF	TGTGCCAGCTCACCGGACAGGGACTATGGCTACACCTTC
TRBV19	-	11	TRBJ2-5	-	CASSMAETQYF	TGTGCCAGTAGTATGGCGGAGACCCAGTACTTC